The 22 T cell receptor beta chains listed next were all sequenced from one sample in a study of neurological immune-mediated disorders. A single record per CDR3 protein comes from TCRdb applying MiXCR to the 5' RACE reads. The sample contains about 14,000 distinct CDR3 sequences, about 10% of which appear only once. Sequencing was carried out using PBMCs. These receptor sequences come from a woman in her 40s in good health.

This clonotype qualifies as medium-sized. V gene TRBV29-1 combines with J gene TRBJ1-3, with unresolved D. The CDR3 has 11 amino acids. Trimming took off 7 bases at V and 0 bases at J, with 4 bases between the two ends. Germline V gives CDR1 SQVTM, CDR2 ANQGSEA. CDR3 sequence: CSGDSGNTIYF. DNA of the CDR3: TGCAGCGGCGACTCTGGAAACACCATATATTTT.

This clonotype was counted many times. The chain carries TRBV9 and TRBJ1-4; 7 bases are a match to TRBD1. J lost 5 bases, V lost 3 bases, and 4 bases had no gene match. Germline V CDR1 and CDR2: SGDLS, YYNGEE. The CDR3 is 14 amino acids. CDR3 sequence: CASSGDSYNEKLFF. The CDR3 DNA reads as TGTGCCAGCAGCGGGGACAGCTACAATGAAAAACTGTTTTTT.

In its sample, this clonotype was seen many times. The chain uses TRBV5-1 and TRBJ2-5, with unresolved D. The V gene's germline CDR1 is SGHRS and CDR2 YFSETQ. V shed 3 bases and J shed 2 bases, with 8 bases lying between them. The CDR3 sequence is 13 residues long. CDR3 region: CASSYSGQETQYF. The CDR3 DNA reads TGCGCCAGCAGCTATAGTGGGCAAGAGACCCAGTACTTC.

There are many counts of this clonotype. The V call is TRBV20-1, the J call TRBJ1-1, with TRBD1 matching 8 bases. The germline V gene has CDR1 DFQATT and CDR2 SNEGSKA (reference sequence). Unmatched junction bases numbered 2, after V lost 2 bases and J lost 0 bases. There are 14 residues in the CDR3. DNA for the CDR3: TGCAGTGCTAGATTGGACAGGGTGAACACTGAAGCTTTCTTT. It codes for CSARLDRVNTEAFF.

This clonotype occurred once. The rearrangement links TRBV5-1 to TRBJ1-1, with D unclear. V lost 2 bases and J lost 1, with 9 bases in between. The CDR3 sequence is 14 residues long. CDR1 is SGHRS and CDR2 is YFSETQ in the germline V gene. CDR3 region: CASSLGQPNTEAFF. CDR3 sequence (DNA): TGCGCCAGCAGCTTAGGTCAGCCGAACACTGAAGCTTTCTTT.

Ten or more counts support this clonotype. The CDR3 here is CASSLAALSSYNEQFF. The DNA for the CDR3 is TGCGCCAGCAGCCTAGCGGCCCTGAGCTCCTACAATGAGCAGTTCTTC. V and J are TRBV5-1 and TRBJ2-1, with 7 bases fitting TRBD2. The CDR3 contains 16 residues. Germline CDR1 reads SGHRS; CDR2 reads YFSETQ. V lost 4 bases, J lost 0 bases, and 7 bases stayed unmatched.

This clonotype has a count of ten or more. The CDR3 reads CSASGWWTQETQYF. The DNA of the CDR3 is TGCAGTGCTAGTGGGTGGTGGACGCAAGAGACCCAGTACTTC. The genes are TRBV20-1 and TRBJ2-5; no clear D. The CDR3 has 14 amino acids. Germline-derived CDR1 and CDR2 are DFQATT and SNEGSKA (reference sequence). V dropped 3 bases and J dropped 2 bases, with 13 bases sitting between them.

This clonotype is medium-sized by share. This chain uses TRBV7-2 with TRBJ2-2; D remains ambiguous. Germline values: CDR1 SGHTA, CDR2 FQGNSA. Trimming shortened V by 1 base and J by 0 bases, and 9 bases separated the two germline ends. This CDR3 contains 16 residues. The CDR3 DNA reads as TGTGCCAGCAGCTTAGTCCCGTTCGCGAACACCGGGGAGCTGTTTTTT. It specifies CASSLVPFANTGELFF. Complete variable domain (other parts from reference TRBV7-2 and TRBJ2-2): GAGVSQSPSNKVTEKGKDVELRCDPISGHTALYWYRQSLGQGLEFLIYFQGNSAPDKSGLPSDRFSAERTGGSVSTLTIQRTQQEDSAVYLCASSLVPFANTGELFFGEGSRLTVL.

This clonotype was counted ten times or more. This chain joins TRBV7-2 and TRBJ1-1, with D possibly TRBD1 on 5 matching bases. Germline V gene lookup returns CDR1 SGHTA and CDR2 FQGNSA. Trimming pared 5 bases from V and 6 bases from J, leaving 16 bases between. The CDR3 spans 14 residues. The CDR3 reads CASSRDGGVPEAFF. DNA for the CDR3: TGTGCCAGCAGCCGTGACGGGGGAGTACCTGAAGCTTTCTTT.

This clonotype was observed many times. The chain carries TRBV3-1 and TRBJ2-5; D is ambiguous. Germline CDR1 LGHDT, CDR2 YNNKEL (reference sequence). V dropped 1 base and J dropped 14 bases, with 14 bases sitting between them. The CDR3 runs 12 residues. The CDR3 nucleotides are TGTGCCAGCAGCCAAGGGTGGCCTCCACCCTACTTC. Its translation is CASSQGWPPPYF.

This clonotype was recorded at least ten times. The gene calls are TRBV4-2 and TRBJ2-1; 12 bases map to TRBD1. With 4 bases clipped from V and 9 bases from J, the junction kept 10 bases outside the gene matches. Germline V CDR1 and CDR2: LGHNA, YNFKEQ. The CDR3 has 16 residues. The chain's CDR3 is CASSPLPGQGAVEQFF. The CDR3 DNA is TGTGCCAGCAGCCCACTCCCGGGACAGGGGGCCGTTGAGCAGTTCTTC.

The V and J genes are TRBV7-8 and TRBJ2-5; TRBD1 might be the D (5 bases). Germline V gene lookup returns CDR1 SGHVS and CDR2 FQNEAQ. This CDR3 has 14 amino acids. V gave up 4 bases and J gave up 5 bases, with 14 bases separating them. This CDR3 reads CASSSDIGLETQYF. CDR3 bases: TGTGCCAGCAGCTCGGACATCGGGCTGGAGACCCAGTACTTC.

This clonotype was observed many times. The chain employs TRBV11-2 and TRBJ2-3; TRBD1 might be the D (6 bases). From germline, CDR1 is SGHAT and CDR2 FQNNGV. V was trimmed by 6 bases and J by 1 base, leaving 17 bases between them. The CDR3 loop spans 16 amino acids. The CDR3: CASRIPGQSGTDTQYF. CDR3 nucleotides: TGTGCCAGCAGGATTCCGGGACAAAGTGGCACAGATACGCAGTATTTT.

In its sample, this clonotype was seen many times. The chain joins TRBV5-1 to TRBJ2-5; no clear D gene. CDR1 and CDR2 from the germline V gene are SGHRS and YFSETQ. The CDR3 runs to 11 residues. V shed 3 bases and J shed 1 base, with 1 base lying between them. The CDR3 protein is CASSSQETQYF. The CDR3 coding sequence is TGCGCCAGCAGCTCCCAAGAGACCCAGTACTTC.

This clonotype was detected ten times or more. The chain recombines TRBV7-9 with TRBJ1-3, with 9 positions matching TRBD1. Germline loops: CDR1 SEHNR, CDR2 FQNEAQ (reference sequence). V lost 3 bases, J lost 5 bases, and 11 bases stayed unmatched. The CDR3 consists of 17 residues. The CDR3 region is CASSLSLTGGIRNTIYF. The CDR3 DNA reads TGTGCCAGCAGCTTGTCTTTGACAGGGGGGATTAGAAACACCATATATTTT.

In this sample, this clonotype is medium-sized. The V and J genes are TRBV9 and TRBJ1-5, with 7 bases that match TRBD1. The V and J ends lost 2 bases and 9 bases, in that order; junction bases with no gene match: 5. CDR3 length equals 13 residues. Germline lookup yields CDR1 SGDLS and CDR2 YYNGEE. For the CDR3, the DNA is TGTGCCAGCAGCGTTGAGGGGGCAGGGCCCCAGCATTTT. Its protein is CASSVEGAGPQHF.

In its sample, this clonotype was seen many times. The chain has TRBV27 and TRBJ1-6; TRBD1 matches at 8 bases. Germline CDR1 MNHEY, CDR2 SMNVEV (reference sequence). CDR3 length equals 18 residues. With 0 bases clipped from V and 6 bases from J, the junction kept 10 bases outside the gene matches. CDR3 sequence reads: CASSLSPTQDRGNSPLHF. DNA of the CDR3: TGTGCCAGCAGTTTATCCCCGACTCAAGACAGGGGTAATTCACCCCTCCACTTT.

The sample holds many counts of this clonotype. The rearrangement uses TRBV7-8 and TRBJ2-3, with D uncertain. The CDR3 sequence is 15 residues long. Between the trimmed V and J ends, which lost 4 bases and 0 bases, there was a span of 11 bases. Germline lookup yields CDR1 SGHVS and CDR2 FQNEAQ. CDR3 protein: CASSSAGKSTDTQYF. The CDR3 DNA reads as TGTGCCAGCAGCTCTGCTGGCAAGAGCACAGATACGCAGTATTTT. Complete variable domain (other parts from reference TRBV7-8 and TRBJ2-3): GAGVSQSPRYKVAKRGQDVALRCDPISGHVSLFWYQQALGQGPEFLTYFQNEAQLDKSGLPSDRFFAERPEGSVSTLKIQRTQQEDSAVYLCASSSAGKSTDTQYFGPGTRLTVL.

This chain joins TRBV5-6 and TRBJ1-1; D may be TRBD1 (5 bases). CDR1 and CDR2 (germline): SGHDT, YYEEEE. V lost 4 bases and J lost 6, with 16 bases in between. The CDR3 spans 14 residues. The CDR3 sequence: CASSPSGALSEAFF. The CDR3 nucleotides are TGTGCCAGCAGCCCAAGCGGGGCATTATCTGAAGCTTTCTTT. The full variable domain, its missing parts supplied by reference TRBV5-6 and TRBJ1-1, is DAGVTQSPTHLIKTRGQQVTLRCSPKSGHDTVSWYQQALGQGPQFIFQYYEEEERQRGNFPDRFSGHQFPNYSSELNVNALLLGDSALYLCASSPSGALSEAFFGQGTRLTVV.

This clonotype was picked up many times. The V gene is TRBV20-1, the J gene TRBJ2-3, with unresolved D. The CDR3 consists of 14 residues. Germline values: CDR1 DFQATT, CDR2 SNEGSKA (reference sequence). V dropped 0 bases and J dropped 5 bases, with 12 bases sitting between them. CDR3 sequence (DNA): TGCAGTGCTAGAGATAGGCAACGTCAAGATACGCAGTATTTT. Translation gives CSARDRQRQDTQYF.

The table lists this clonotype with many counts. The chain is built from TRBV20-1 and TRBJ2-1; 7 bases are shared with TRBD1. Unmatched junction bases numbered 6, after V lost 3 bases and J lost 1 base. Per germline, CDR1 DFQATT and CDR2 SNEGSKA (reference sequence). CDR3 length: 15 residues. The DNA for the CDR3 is TGCAGTGCTAGGGCCGGGACAGCTTCCTACAATGAGCAGTTCTTC. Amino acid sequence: CSARAGTASYNEQFF.

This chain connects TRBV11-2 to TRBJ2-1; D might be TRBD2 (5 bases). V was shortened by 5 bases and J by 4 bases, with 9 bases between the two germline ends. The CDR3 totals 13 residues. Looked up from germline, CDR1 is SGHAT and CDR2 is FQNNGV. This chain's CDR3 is CASSPPGYNEQFF. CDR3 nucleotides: TGTGCCAGCAGCCCCCCGGGGTACAATGAGCAGTTCTTC.